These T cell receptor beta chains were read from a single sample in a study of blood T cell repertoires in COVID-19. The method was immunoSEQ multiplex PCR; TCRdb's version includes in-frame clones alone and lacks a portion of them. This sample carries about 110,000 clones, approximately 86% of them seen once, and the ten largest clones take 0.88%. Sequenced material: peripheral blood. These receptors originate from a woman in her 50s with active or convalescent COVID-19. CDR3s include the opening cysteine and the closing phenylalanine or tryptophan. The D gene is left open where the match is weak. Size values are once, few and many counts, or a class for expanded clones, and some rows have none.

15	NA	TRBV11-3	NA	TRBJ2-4	CASSPRSRSRHIQYF	TGTGCCAGCAGCCCACGATCCCGGTCCCGCCACATTCAGTACTTC
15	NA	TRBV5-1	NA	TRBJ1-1	CASSPGGQMNTEAFF	TGCGCCAGCAGCCCGGGGGGACAAATGAACACTGAAGCTTTCTTT
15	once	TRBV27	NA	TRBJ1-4	CASSWIKGSNEKLFF	TGTGCCAGCAGTTGGATCAAGGGGTCTAATGAAAAACTGTTTTTT
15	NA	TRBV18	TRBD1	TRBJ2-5	CASSPGDRAAETQYF	TGTGCCAGCTCACCCGGGGACAGGGCGGCAGAGACCCAGTACTTC
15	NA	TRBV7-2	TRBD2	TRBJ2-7	CASSLVAGGVNEQYF	TGTGCCAGCAGCTTAGTAGCGGGAGGGGTCAACGAGCAGTACTTC
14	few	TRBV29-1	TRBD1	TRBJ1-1	CSARDRAMNTEAFF	TGCAGCGCCCGGGACAGGGCGATGAACACTGAAGCTTTCTTT
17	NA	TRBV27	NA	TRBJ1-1	CASSQRIRGPMNTEAFF	TGTGCCAGCAGCCAGAGGATTCGGGGTCCCATGAACACTGAAGCTTTCTTT
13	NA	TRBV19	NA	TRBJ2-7	CASSSGTPFEQYF	TGTGCCAGTAGCTCCGGGACACCCTTCGAGCAGTACTTC
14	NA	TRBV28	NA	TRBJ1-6	CASVLGARNSPLHF	TGTGCCAGCGTTTTGGGGGCCAGAAATTCACCCCTCCACTTT
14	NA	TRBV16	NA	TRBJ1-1	CASSQSPGGAEAFF	TGTGCCAGCAGCCAATCGCCCGGGGGGGCTGAAGCTTTCTTT
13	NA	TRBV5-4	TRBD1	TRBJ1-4	CASSGQDNEKLFF	TGTGCCAGCAGCGGACAGGATAATGAAAAACTGTTTTTT
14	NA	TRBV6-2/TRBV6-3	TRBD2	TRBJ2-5	CASSPTSAKETQYF	TGTGCCAGCAGTCCCACTAGCGCTAAAGAGACCCAGTACTTC
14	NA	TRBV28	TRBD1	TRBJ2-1	CASSLRDRYNEQFF	TGTGCCAGCAGTTTACGGGACAGGTACAATGAGCAGTTCTTC
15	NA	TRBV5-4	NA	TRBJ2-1	CASSTPGQKGNEQFF	TGTGCCAGCAGTACTCCTGGACAGAAGGGGAATGAGCAGTTCTTC
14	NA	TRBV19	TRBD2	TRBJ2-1	CASNGGAVYNEQFF	TGTGCCAGTAACGGGGGGGCGGTGTACAATGAGCAGTTCTTC
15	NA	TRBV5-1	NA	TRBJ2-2	CASSYVGTNTGELFF	TGCGCCAGCAGCTACGTCGGGACGAACACCGGGGAGCTGTTTTTT
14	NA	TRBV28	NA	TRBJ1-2	CASSGGGLLRGYTF	TGTGCCAGCAGTGGGGGCGGACTTCTTAGGGGCTACACCTTC
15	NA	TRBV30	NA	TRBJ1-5	CAWSQIRSRNQPQHF	TGTGCCTGGAGTCAAATCAGGTCCCGCAATCAGCCCCAGCATTTT
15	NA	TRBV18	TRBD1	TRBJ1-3	CASSPPGTGVNTIYF	TGTGCCAGCTCACCACCGGGGACAGGGGTAAACACCATATATTTT
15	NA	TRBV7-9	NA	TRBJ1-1	CASSLVAGGGTEAFF	TGTGCCAGCAGCTTAGTCGCTGGGGGCGGCACTGAAGCTTTCTTT
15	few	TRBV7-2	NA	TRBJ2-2	CASSSPVSSPWELFF	TGTGCCAGCAGCTCCCCTGTTAGTTCACCGTGGGAGCTGTTTTTT
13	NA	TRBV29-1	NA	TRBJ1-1	CSVEKPLNTEAFF	TGCAGCGTTGAAAAGCCATTGAACACTGAAGCTTTCTTT
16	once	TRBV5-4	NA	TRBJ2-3	CASSWRTTHSTDTQYF	TGTGCCAGCAGCTGGAGGACTACCCACTCTACTGATACGCAGTATTTT
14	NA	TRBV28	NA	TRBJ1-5	CASNQPAGWQPQHF	TGTGCCAGCAACCAGCCAGCGGGTTGGCAGCCCCAGCATTTT
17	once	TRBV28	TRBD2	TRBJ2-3	CASSFLGLAGAGDTQYF	TGTGCCAGCAGTTTCCTGGGACTAGCGGGAGCCGGAGATACGCAGTATTTT
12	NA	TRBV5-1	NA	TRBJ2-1	CASNQDSNEQFF	TGCGCCAGCAACCAAGACAGCAATGAGCAGTTCTTC
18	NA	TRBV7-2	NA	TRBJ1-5	CASSLAAGAEGHTDTQHF	TGTGCCAGCAGCTTAGCAGCGGGGGCGGAGGGGCACACAGATACGCAGCATTTT
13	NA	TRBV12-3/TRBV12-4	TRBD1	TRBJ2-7	CASSPGTGYEQYF	TGTGCCAGCAGCCCAGGGACAGGCTACGAGCAGTACTTC